One and the same sample provided the 23 T cell receptor beta chains below, sequenced in a study of blood T cell repertoires in COVID-19 (TCRdb year 2020). The method behind the library was the immunoSEQ multiplex PCR assay. TCRdb took this table from immuneACCESS and kept in-frame rearrangements with V and J called. Such tables lack part of the clones; where checked against another copy, unresolved V genes explain under half of the gap, and the rest is unexplained. This sample gives about 270,000 clones in total; around four fifths of them show up just once. The top ten hold roughly 5.8% of the sample. The sample consisted of peripheral blood. Receptors originate from a man aged 80 or over with acute or convalescent COVID-19.

The rearrangement uses TRBV29-1 and TRBJ1-1, with a weak D call TRBD1 (6 bases). In germline, CDR1 is SQVTM, CDR2 ANQGSEA. Trimming shortened V by 3 bases and J by 4 bases, and 12 bases separated the two germline ends. The CDR3 length is 13 residues. The CDR3 nucleotides read TGCAGCGTTGATAGGGGGTTGAGCACTGAAGCTTTCTTT. It translates to CSVDRGLSTEAFF.

The rearrangement uses TRBV6-6 and TRBJ1-5, with 8 bases matching TRBD1. CDR3 length equals 15 residues. Trimming removed 4 bases from V and 3 bases from J; junction bases left unmatched: 5. Germline values: CDR1 MNHNY, CDR2 SVGAGI (reference sequence). The CDR3 sequence: CASSSGQADNQPQHF. The CDR3 DNA sequence: TGTGCCAGCAGTTCGGGACAGGCAGACAATCAGCCCCAGCATTTT.

The CDR3 here is CASSADSVGEQYF. The DNA of the CDR3 is TGTGCCAGCAGTGCAGACAGCGTCGGAGAGCAGTACTTC. This rearrangement joins TRBV6-4 to TRBJ2-7, with D perhaps TRBD1 (5 bases). The V and J ends lost 4 bases and 7 bases respectively, with 14 bases between them. This CDR3 comprises 13 residues. The germline gives CDR1 MRHNA, CDR2 SNTAGT.

The V and J genes are TRBV28 and TRBJ2-1; possible D gene TRBD2, 6 bases. Per germline, CDR1 MDHEN and CDR2 SYDVKM. With 5 bases removed from V and 0 bases from J, the gap between germline ends came to 17 bases. The CDR3 is 17 residues long. The CDR3 loop is CASSNPEGRSSYNEQFF. DNA for the CDR3: TGTGCCAGCAGTAATCCGGAGGGCCGGAGCTCCTACAATGAGCAGTTCTTC.

The chain uses TRBV11-2 and TRBJ2-5; maybe TRBD2 (6 bases). This CDR3 has 15 amino acids. Germline CDR1 SGHAT, CDR2 FQNNGV. V was clipped by 3 bases and J by 4 bases, with 15 bases between them. As DNA, the CDR3 is TGTGCCAGCAGCTTTACCCCTAGCGTGGGAGAGACCCAGTACTTC. Protein: CASSFTPSVGETQYF. The full variable domain, in which reference TRBV11-2 and TRBJ2-5 provide the parts outside the CDR3, is EAGVAQSPRYKIIEKRQSVAFWCNPISGHATLYWYQQILGQGPKLLIQFQNNGVVDDSQLPKDRFSAERLKGVDSTLKIQPAKLEDSAVYLCASSFTPSVGETQYFGPGTRLLVL.

The chain carries TRBV11-2 and TRBJ2-3, with D tentatively TRBD2 (6 bases). Trimming took off 5 bases at V and 6 bases at J, with 21 bases between the two ends. Germline assignment: CDR1 SGHAT and CDR2 FQNNGV. The CDR3 is 16 amino acids. For the CDR3, the DNA is TGTGCCAGCAGCCTAACCCGGGACTCAATGATCGATACGCAGTATTTT. Translated, it gives CASSLTRDSMIDTQYF.

The rearrangement links TRBV5-8 to TRBJ2-4, with a tentative D call TRBD1 (5 bases). V was pared by 0 bases and J by 0 bases, with 16 bases between. Germline V gene sequence: CDR1 SGHTS, CDR2 YDEGEE. The CDR3 has 18 residues. CDR3 in amino acids: CASSLVGRVDRAKNIQYF. The CDR3, as DNA: TGTGCCAGCAGCTTGGTAGGTCGGGTAGACAGAGCCAAAAACATTCAGTACTTC.

This chain links TRBV29-1 with TRBJ2-5; 8 bases map to TRBD1. Germline values: CDR1 SQVTM, CDR2 ANQGSEA. The trim removed 2 bases at V and 5 bases at J, leaving 22 bases unmatched. The CDR3 totals 19 residues. The CDR3 region is CSVEFGWGQEGTTGETQYF. The CDR3 region has the DNA TGCAGCGTTGAATTCGGTTGGGGACAGGAGGGGACCACTGGGGAGACCCAGTACTTC.

The chain combines TRBV7-2 with TRBJ1-2, with D possibly being TRBD1 (6 bases). V gave up 2 bases and J gave up 8 bases, with 15 bases separating them. The CDR3 runs 14 residues. Germline CDR1 is SGHTA and CDR2 is FQGNSA. In DNA, the CDR3 is TGTGCCAGCAGCTTACTACAGGGTCGAGGAGGCTACACCTTC. Residues: CASSLLQGRGGYTF.

The rearrangement joins TRBV28 to TRBJ2-5; the match to TRBD1 covers 8 bases. Losses at the gene ends were 6 bases for V and 4 bases for J; bases not matched to a gene: 10. This CDR3 comprises 15 residues. The germline V gene has CDR1 MDHEN and CDR2 SYDVKM. In DNA, the CDR3 is TGTGCCAGCAGAGCGGTCAGGGGGCGCGCAGAGACCCAGTACTTC. Protein: CASRAVRGRAETQYF.

The chain uses TRBV5-1 and TRBJ1-1; TRBD1 matches 9 bases. There are 15 residues in the CDR3. With V trimmed by 3 bases and J by 4 bases, 7 bases remained unmatched. In germline, CDR1 is SGHRS, CDR2 YFSETQ. CDR3 DNA: TGCGCCAGCAGCTCGGGACAGGGATTGGTCACTGAAGCTTTCTTT. Translation: CASSSGQGLVTEAFF.

The rearrangement uses TRBV27 and TRBJ1-2; D call uncertain. Trimming cost V 5 bases and J 8 bases, with 12 bases left between them. The CDR3 consists of 12 residues. Germline V gene data show CDR1 as MNHEY and CDR2 as SMNVEV (reference sequence). The CDR3 protein is CASSGLGSGYTF. The DNA for the CDR3 is TGTGCCAGCAGTGGATTAGGGAGCGGCTACACCTTC.

The chain links TRBV9 to TRBJ2-5, with a weak D call TRBD2 (6 bases). V was cut by 0 bases and J by 2 bases, with 11 bases left in between. CDR1 SGDLS and CDR2 YYNGEE come from the germline V gene. The length of the CDR3 is 15 residues. CDR3 sequence reads: CASSVVSGGQETQYF. The CDR3 DNA reads as TGTGCCAGCAGCGTAGTATCTGGGGGGCAAGAGACCCAGTACTTC.

This clone was seen only once. The chain carries TRBV5-1 and TRBJ1-1; D remains ambiguous. Germline lookup yields CDR1 SGHRS and CDR2 YFSETQ. The CDR3 is 13 residues long. V was pared by 4 bases and J by 2 bases, with 9 bases between. The CDR3 is CASSQQLNTEAFF. As DNA, the CDR3 is TGCGCCAGCAGCCAACAGCTTAACACTGAAGCTTTCTTT.

The genes are TRBV5-1 and TRBJ2-2; D is possibly TRBD1 (5 bases). The V end was cut by 1 base, the J end by 4 bases, with 14 bases between. This CDR3 is 16 amino acids long. The germline CDR1 and CDR2 sequences are SGHRS and YFSETQ. CDR3 residues: CASSLQGLVGTGELFF. CDR3 coding DNA: TGCGCCAGCAGCTTGCAGGGTCTGGTGGGCACCGGGGAGCTGTTTTTT.

This clone was observed a few times. The chain carries TRBV25-1 and TRBJ2-1, with 7 bases aligning to TRBD2. The trim removed 8 bases at V and 15 bases at J, leaving 10 bases unmatched. The germline V gene encodes CDR1 MGHDK and CDR2 SYGVNS. CDR3 length equals 11 residues. The CDR3 region is CASGGEEDRFF. The CDR3 DNA reads as TGTGCCAGCGGGGGGGAGGAGGACCGGTTCTTC.

The chain carries TRBV6-1 and TRBJ1-2, with D unclear. Per the germline V gene, CDR1 is MNHNS and CDR2 is SASEGT. Trimming cost V 0 bases and J 5 bases, with 13 bases left between them. The CDR3 totals 15 residues. CDR3 sequence (DNA): TGTGCCAGCAGTGAAGCCCCGGCCGCGGGGTATGGCTACACCTTC. Translated, it gives CASSEAPAAGYGYTF.

The chain is built from TRBV28 and TRBJ1-5; D remains unclear. Germline CDR1 reads MDHEN; CDR2 reads SYDVKM. There are 14 residues in the CDR3. The V end was cut by 1 base, the J end by 6 bases, with 10 bases between. Written as DNA, the CDR3 is TGTGCCAGCAGTTTATCGCCGGGAGCTCAGCCCCAGCATTTT. Its translation is CASSLSPGAQPQHF.

The CDR3: CASSFSGGTNTGELFF. CDR3 sequence (DNA): TGTGCCAGCAGCTTTAGCGGGGGGACGAACACCGGGGAGCTGTTTTTT. The chain uses TRBV11-2 and TRBJ2-2, with 10 nucleotides matching TRBD2. V trimming: 3 bases; J trimming: 0 bases; junction bases outside the gene matches: 1. Germline CDR1 SGHAT, CDR2 FQNNGV. The CDR3 length is 16 residues.

The J gene is TRBJ1-2, the V gene TRBV12-3 or TRBV12-4, with no clear D. Trimming removed 4 bases at V and 4 bases at J, with 7 bases between. The CDR3 loop spans 12 amino acids. The CDR3 loop reads CASSSSVYGYTF. The CDR3 DNA reads as TGTGCCAGCAGTTCCTCGGTCTATGGCTACACCTTC.

This clone was detected a few times. The genes are TRBV6-6 and TRBJ2-6; 13 nucleotides line up with TRBD2. Germline CDR1 MNHNY, CDR2 SVGAGI (reference sequence). This CDR3 region has 19 residues. The V and J ends lost 5 bases and 0 bases, in that order; junction bases with no gene match: 7. The CDR3: CASSPWGLAGSSGANVLTF. In DNA, the CDR3 is TGTGCCAGCAGTCCCTGGGGACTAGCGGGAAGCTCTGGGGCCAACGTCCTGACTTTC.

The chain joins TRBV7-3 to TRBJ1-2, with 9 bases fitting TRBD1. Germline CDR1 and CDR2: SGHTA and FQGTGA. Trimming at V came to 2 bases and at J to 8 bases, leaving 6 bases not matched to a gene. The CDR3 is made up of 14 amino acids. The DNA for the CDR3 is TGTGCCAGCAGCTTACGGGACAGGGTGTTGGGCTACACCTTC. Translated: CASSLRDRVLGYTF.

J is TRBJ1-1 and V is TRBV6-2 or TRBV6-3; perhaps TRBD1 as D (6 bases). The CDR3 spans 16 residues. Trimming removed 0 bases at V and 0 bases at J, with 11 bases between. CDR1 is MNHEY and CDR2 is SVGEGT in the germline V gene. The DNA for the CDR3 is TGTGCCAGCAGTTACTCCTACAGGGTCATGAACACTGAAGCTTTCTTT. Translated, it gives CASSYSYRVMNTEAFF.